This paragraph covers one T cell receptor (beta chain) sequence. As yet, its antigen is unknown. This specimen belongs to a study of T cells after yellow fever vaccination. TCRdb independently ran MiXCR on the 5' RACE reads; one entry per CDR3 protein. The table includes about 350,000 distinct CDR3 sequences, around 8.1% detected once. Germline values: CDR1 SQVTM, CDR2 ANQGSEA. The CDR3 has 15 amino acids. V shed 7 bases, J shed 7 bases, and the junction held 14 bases outside the gene matches. Study-wide points: Few clonotypes appeared in both CD4 and CD8 compartments. Booster sampling recovered most clones from primary vaccination (around 96% CD4, over 75% CD8).

V is TRBV29-1 and J is TRBJ2-1; 9 bases align to TRBD1. This TCR came from a man between 18 and 35 years old who received the YFV17D yellow fever vaccine. Sequenced material: PBMCs, taken about 49 days after the first yellow fever vaccination. CDR3 coding DNA: TGCAGCGGACGGGGGACAGGGCGGTCTGAAAATGAGCAGTTCTTC. It encodes CSGRGTGRSENEQFF.